These 22 T cell receptor beta chains came from one sample sequenced in a study of regulatory T cells in long-lasting Graves disease. Arm-PCR with iRepertoire HTBI primers amplified the CDR3 regions for these TCR beta libraries. MiXCR, applied by TCRdb to the multiplex PCR reads, yields one record per CDR3 protein. The sample includes roughly 560,000 distinct CDR3 sequences, approximately 12% of them seen just once. Time point defined: newly diagnosed GD, antithyroid drugs for less than 3 months. Extracted PBMC RNA gave rise to the TCR library. Separately, the same data were catalogued under a study of T cells in Graves' hyperthyroidism and ophthalmopathy.

Sequences were derived from peripheral blood mononuclear cells (PBMCs), sampled at new diagnosis, from a patient treated with antithyroid drugs. These receptors were obtained from a woman under 40 with Graves disease.

The V and J genes are TRBV6-5 and TRBJ2-3; D is perhaps TRBD2 (6 bases). The germline V gene has CDR1 MNHEY and CDR2 SVGAGI. The CDR3 loop spans 16 amino acids. V lost 0 bases and J lost 7, with 17 bases in between. CDR3 protein: CASSYSVAAAENTQYF. CDR3 DNA sequence: TGTGCCAGCAGTTACTCTGTAGCGGCGGCGGAAAATACGCAGTATTTT.

This clonotype was seen ten or more times. In this CDR3 the conserved last residue, phenylalanine or tryptophan, is missing, so a read error is likely. V gene TRBV7-9 combines with J gene TRBJ2-3; no firm D call. Trimming left V 4 bases short and J 1 base short, with 9 bases between. The CDR3 extends over 14 amino acids. Germline CDR1 reads SEHNR; CDR2 reads FQNEAQ (reference sequence). The CDR3 DNA sequence: TGTGCCAGCAGCTCCGGTGGGGGCACAGATACGCAGTATTCT. Its translation is CASSSGGGTDTQYS.

This clonotype was counted ten times or more. This rearrangement joins TRBV13 to TRBJ2-7; 8 positions agree with TRBD2. Trimming removed 1 base from V and 5 bases from J; junction bases left unmatched: 4. CDR1 PRHDT and CDR2 FYEKMQ come from the germline V gene (reference sequence). This CDR3 is built from 14 residues. CDR3 in amino acids: CASSLVGRVHEQYF. CDR3 nucleotides: TGTGCCAGCAGCTTAGTCGGGAGGGTGCACGAGCAGTACTTC.

At least ten counts were recorded for this clonotype. The V gene is TRBV10-3, the J gene TRBJ1-1; 9 nucleotides line up with TRBD1. CDR1 ENHRY and CDR2 SYGVKD come from the germline V gene. V was pared by 0 bases and J by 6 bases, with 5 bases of the junction left unmatched. The CDR3 totals 15 residues. The CDR3: CAISESGQGRAEAFF. Here the CDR3 DNA reads TGTGCCATCAGTGAGTCAGGACAGGGGAGAGCTGAAGCTTTCTTT.

This clonotype was seen many times. The rearrangement joins TRBV30 to TRBJ2-1; 7 bases match TRBD1. The CDR3 is 15 residues long. The germline gives CDR1 GTSNPN, CDR2 SVGIG (reference sequence). Losses at the gene ends were 0 bases for V and 5 bases for J; bases not matched to a gene: 7. CDR3 sequence: CAWSVILGQNNEQFF. CDR3 in DNA: TGTGCCTGGAGTGTAATCTTGGGACAGAACAATGAGCAGTTCTTC.

The chain couples TRBV11-3 to TRBJ2-2, with no clear D. The CDR3 has 14 residues. Germline lookup yields CDR1 SGHNT and CDR2 YENEEA. V lost 4 bases to trimming and J lost 8 bases, with 14 bases between them. The CDR3 here is CASSSSLAPGELFF. CDR3 DNA sequence: TGTGCCAGCAGCTCGAGCCTCGCTCCAGGGGAGCTGTTTTTT. Supplemented by reference TRBV11-3 and TRBJ2-2, the full variable domain reads EAGVVQSPRYKIIEKKQPVAFWCNPISGHNTLYWYLQNLGQGPELLIRYENEEAVDDSQLPKDRFSAERLKGVDSTLKIQPAELGDSAVYLCASSSSLAPGELFFGEGSRLTVL.

This clonotype was detected many times. The chain combines TRBV29-1 with TRBJ1-1; D gene ambiguous. Trimming took 4 bases from V and 0 from J, leaving 3 bases between them. CDR1 and CDR2 from the germline V gene are SQVTM and ANQGSEA. CDR3 size: 11 residues. The CDR3 loop reads CSVVLNTEAFF. In nucleotides, the CDR3 is TGCAGCGTTGTCTTGAACACTGAAGCTTTCTTT.

The CDR3: CSARRWDYQPQHF. For the CDR3, the DNA is TGCAGTGCTAGAAGGTGGGATTATCAGCCCCAGCATTTT. The chain uses TRBV20-1 and TRBJ1-5; D ambiguous. The length of the CDR3 is 13 residues. V gave up 2 bases and J gave up 5 bases, with 10 bases separating them. Germline CDR1 DFQATT, CDR2 SNEGSKA (reference sequence).

This clonotype was recorded many times. This chain connects TRBV2 to TRBJ2-7; TRBD2 matches at 8 bases. This CDR3 is 15 amino acids long. Germline loops: CDR1 SNHLY, CDR2 FYNNEI. The ends lost 7 bases at V and 5 bases at J; junction bases unmatched: 13. The chain's CDR3 is CASKPLRSGSHEQYF. The DNA for the CDR3 is TGTGCCAGCAAACCTTTAAGAAGCGGGAGCCACGAGCAGTACTTC.

In this sample, this clonotype turned up many times. V is TRBV5-5 and J is TRBJ2-7, with D perhaps matching TRBD2 (6 bases). V lost 4 bases and J 4 bases, leaving 18 bases between the germline ends. The germline gives CDR1 SGHKS, CDR2 YYEKEE (reference sequence). CDR3 size: 15 residues. CDR3 in amino acids: CASSVAPGLAYEQYF. The CDR3 nucleotides are TGTGCCAGCAGCGTAGCACCGGGACTGGCATACGAGCAGTACTTC.

This clonotype was seen more than once but under ten times. The rearrangement links TRBV28 to TRBJ2-5, with 7 bases identical to TRBD2. Trimming removed 7 bases from V and 2 bases from J; junction bases left unmatched: 7. The germline V gene has CDR1 MDHEN and CDR2 SYDVKM. The CDR3 has 14 amino acids. The CDR3 nucleotides are TGTGCCAGCACAGACGGCGGGGGTCAAGAGACCCAGTACTTC. It translates to CASTDGGGQETQYF.

About this clonotype itself: The conserved phenylalanine or tryptophan is not found at the CDR3 terminus, so this likely reflects a read error. It is unclear where the CDR3 begins or ends on the DNA, so no DNA is shown, and the CDR3 is as TCRdb lists it. The chain employs TRBV20-1 and TRBJ2-7; the table assigns TRBD2, which was not confirmed against the DNA. 12 amino acids form the CDR3, both terminal residues included. Looked up from germline, CDR1 is DFQATT and CDR2 is SNEGSKA (reference sequence). CDR3 in amino acids: CSAPLGLAGVAL.

Many counts were recorded for this clonotype. The J gene is TRBJ2-7, the V gene TRBV4-3; D assignment may be TRBD1 or TRBD2 (5 bases each). From germline, CDR1 is LGHNA and CDR2 YSLEER. Trimming cost V 0 bases and J 4 bases, with 10 bases left between them. This CDR3 comprises 14 residues. The CDR3 is CASSQEAGSYEQYF. CDR3 DNA: TGCGCCAGCAGCCAAGAGGCAGGGAGTTACGAGCAGTACTTC.

This clonotype was counted many times. The junction and the germline gene differ at one end; a read error may be behind it. This chain joins TRBV4-2 and TRBJ1-5, with D uncertain. The CDR3 runs to 13 residues. CDR1 and CDR2 (germline): LGHNA, YNFKEQ. The CDR3 sequence: CAGSQDWQQPQHF. DNA for the CDR3: TGTGCCGGCAGCCAAGATTGGCAGCAGCCCCAGCATTTT.

Only a few counts were recorded for this clonotype. The chain couples TRBV19 to TRBJ2-3; D gene uncertain. Germline V CDR1 and CDR2: LNHDA, SQIVND (reference sequence). The CDR3 extends over 13 amino acids. The V end was cut by 1 base, the J end by 6 bases, with 8 bases between. CDR3 in DNA: TGTGCCAGTAGTATAGGACCGATGGATACGCAGTATTTT. Its protein is CASSIGPMDTQYF. The full variable domain, in which reference TRBV19 and TRBJ2-3 provide the parts outside the CDR3, is DGGITQSPKYLFRKEGQNVTLSCEQNLNHDAMYWYRQDPGQGLRLIYYSQIVNDFQKGDIAEGYSVSREKKESFPLTVTSAQKNPTAFYLCASSIGPMDTQYFGPGTRLTVL.

At least ten counts were recorded for this clonotype. The J gene is TRBJ2-1, the V gene TRBV15, with 7 bases that match TRBD2. Germline-derived CDR1 and CDR2 are LNHNV and YYDKDF (reference sequence). The V segment lost 2 bases and the J segment 0 bases; nucleotides outside the gene matches: 13. CDR3 size: 19 residues. The CDR3 DNA sequence: TGTGCCACCAGCAGACATCCGTCTTGGCGGGAGCTCTCCTACAATGAGCAGTTCTTC. It is translated as CATSRHPSWRELSYNEQFF.

The chain employs TRBV9 and TRBJ2-1; D not certain. V was trimmed by 0 bases and J by 6 bases, leaving 16 bases between them. This CDR3 has 16 amino acids. CDR1 and CDR2 from the germline V gene are SGDLS and YYNGEE. DNA for the CDR3: TGTGCCAGCAGCGTAGATGGCTATGGTCCTACCAATGAGCAGTTCTTC. Protein sequence: CASSVDGYGPTNEQFF.

This clonotype was seen repeatedly, ten times or more. V and J are TRBV28 and TRBJ1-2, with D uncertain. This CDR3 spans 13 amino acids. Trimming cost V 8 bases and J 4 bases, with 14 bases left between them. CDR1 and CDR2 (germline): MDHEN, SYDVKM. The CDR3 coding sequence is TGTGCCAGCCTCAGGACGGCTCTCTATGGCTACACCTTC. Translating gives CASLRTALYGYTF.

This clonotype appeared many times. This sequence joins TRBV18 and TRBJ1-1; no clear D. The germline V gene encodes CDR1 KGHSH and CDR2 LQKENI. The length of the CDR3 is 15 residues. V gave up 5 bases and J gave up 1 base, with 14 bases separating them. Written as DNA, the CDR3 is TGTGCCAGCTCAGTCGCCCTAACAGAGAACACTGAAGCTTTCTTT. Translation gives CASSVALTENTEAFF.

In its sample, this clonotype was seen many times. The gene calls are TRBV20-1 and TRBJ2-5; the D is unclear. V was trimmed by 4 bases and J by 1 base, leaving 7 bases between them. Germline CDR1 is DFQATT and CDR2 is SNEGSKA (reference sequence). The CDR3 spans 12 residues. CDR3 residues: CSANWFQETQYF. In nucleotides, the CDR3 is TGCAGTGCTAACTGGTTCCAAGAGACCCAGTACTTC.

In this sample, this clonotype turned up many times. The V and J genes are TRBV2 and TRBJ2-2; D gene unclear. This CDR3 has 14 amino acids. V was pared by 3 bases and J by 4 bases, with 9 bases between. CDR1 and CDR2 (germline): SNHLY, FYNNEI. The CDR3: CASSEVGSTGELFF. In DNA, the CDR3 is TGTGCCAGCAGTGAGGTGGGAAGCACCGGGGAGCTGTTTTTT.

This clonotype was seen at least ten times. The gene calls are TRBV7-9 and TRBJ1-2; D gene ambiguous. This CDR3 spans 12 amino acids. CDR1 and CDR2 (germline): SEHNR, FQNEAQ (reference sequence). Trimming took 3 bases from V and 5 from J, leaving 7 bases between them. CDR3 sequence (DNA): TGTGCCAGCAGCTTGACGGTGTATGGCTACACCTTC. Translation gives CASSLTVYGYTF. Filled out from reference TRBV7-9 and TRBJ1-2, the complete variable domain reads DTGVSQNPRHKITKRGQNVTFRCDPISEHNRLYWYRQTLGQGPEFLTYFQNEAQLEKSRLLSDRFSAERPKGSFSTLEIQRTEQGDSAMYLCASSLTVYGYTFGSGTRLTVV.